Listed below are T cell receptor beta chains from one sample, sequenced in a study of OX40 agonist ivuxolimab in advanced cancers. The method was immunoSEQ multiplex PCR; TCRdb's version includes in-frame clones alone and lacks a portion of them. The sample lists 95,000 or so clones, approximately 85% seen once, with less than 5% in the top ten. Material: CD4+ or CD8+ T cells sorted from blood, obtained in a trial of the OX40 agonist ivuxolimab. All receptors derive from an adult with an advanced solid tumor such as melanoma, head and neck, liver or kidney cancer. CDR3s include the opening cysteine and the closing phenylalanine or tryptophan.

CDR3aa: CASREPGTLKNTEAFF; j_gene: TRBJ1-1; v_gene: TRBV28; len: 16
CDR3aa: CASSRRWNTEAFF; j_gene: TRBJ1-1; v_gene: TRBV6-6; len: 13
CDR3aa: CASSDTTNTGELFF; j_gene: TRBJ2-2; v_gene: TRBV18; len: 14
CDR3aa: CASSPTANTQYF; j_gene: TRBJ2-3; v_gene: TRBV6-6; len: 12
CDR3aa: CASSGLLNTEAFF; j_gene: TRBJ1-1; v_gene: TRBV2; len: 13
CDR3aa: CASSPLDRGQDEQFF; j_gene: TRBJ2-1; v_gene: TRBV6-6; len: 15
CDR3aa: CASSDRGTGPYGYTF; j_gene: TRBJ1-2; v_gene: TRBV19; len: 15
CDR3aa: CASRAGETYNEQFF; j_gene: TRBJ2-1; v_gene: TRBV6-1; len: 14
CDR3aa: CASSLDTRAQKLFF; j_gene: TRBJ1-4; v_gene: TRBV11-2; len: 14
CDR3aa: CASRSPGQGYEQYF; j_gene: TRBJ2-7; v_gene: TRBV5-1; len: 14
CDR3aa: CAWSTGQGASEAFF; j_gene: TRBJ1-1; v_gene: TRBV30; len: 14
CDR3aa: CASSVTAASYNEQFF; j_gene: TRBJ2-1; v_gene: TRBV7-9; len: 15
CDR3aa: CASSSITEGSYGYTF; j_gene: TRBJ1-2; v_gene: TRBV28; len: 15
CDR3aa: CASSFGLAGAYEQYF; j_gene: TRBJ2-7; v_gene: TRBV11-2; len: 15
CDR3aa: CASSSKRGQGDTEAFF; j_gene: TRBJ1-1; v_gene: TRBV18; len: 16
CDR3aa: CASSALSTDTQYF; j_gene: TRBJ2-3; v_gene: TRBV27; len: 13
CDR3aa: CASPAHHYEQYF; j_gene: TRBJ2-7; v_gene: TRBV7-2; len: 12
CDR3aa: CASSPTLADVRRSGELFF; j_gene: TRBJ2-2; v_gene: TRBV4-1; len: 18
CDR3aa: CASTDGEGEQYF; j_gene: TRBJ2-7; v_gene: TRBV6-5; len: 12
CDR3aa: CASNRDGHNSPLHF; j_gene: TRBJ1-6; v_gene: TRBV19; len: 14
CDR3aa: CASSLETGDNQPQHF; j_gene: TRBJ1-5; v_gene: TRBV27; len: 15
CDR3aa: CSVLGLAGIPYEQYF; j_gene: TRBJ2-7; v_gene: TRBV29-1; len: 15
CDR3aa: CASSFRQGFRSVLTF; j_gene: TRBJ2-6; v_gene: TRBV5-5; len: 15
CDR3aa: CAISQGRAYEQYF; j_gene: TRBJ2-7; v_gene: TRBV10-3; len: 13